The 22 T cell receptor beta chains listed next were all sequenced from one sample in a study of early T cells in non-severe SARS-CoV-2 infection. TCRdb used MiXCR to reprocess the 5' RACE reads, holding one entry per CDR3 protein. The table lists approximately 65,000 distinct CDR3 sequences, about 10% of them singletons, with nearly 3% in the top ten. Sequences were derived from whole blood, sampled at baseline. The receptors were sampled from an adult who was a healthcare worker with PCR-confirmed SARS-CoV-2 infection or an uninfected control (not recorded which).

This clonotype was counted between two and nine times. The chain uses TRBV18 and TRBJ1-1; D is ambiguous. This CDR3 is 14 amino acids long. Germline loops: CDR1 KGHSH, CDR2 LQKENI. The germline V and J ends were trimmed by 5 bases and 1 base, with 11 bases remaining between them. The CDR3 DNA follows: TGTGCCAGCTCATCCTTAGGTGGGAACACTGAAGCTTTCTTT. It yields the protein CASSSLGGNTEAFF. Based on the CDR3 plus reference TRBV18 and TRBJ1-1, the full variable domain is NAGVMQNPRHLVRRRGQEARLRCSPMKGHSHVYWYRQLPEEGLKFMVYLQKENIIDESGMPKERFSAEFPKEGPSILRIQQVVRGDSAAYFCASSSLGGNTEAFFGQGTRLTVV.

V is TRBV4-3 and J is TRBJ2-7; a weak D match, TRBD1 (5 bases). From germline, CDR1 is LGHNA and CDR2 YSLEER. CDR3 length equals 15 residues. V lost 1 base and J lost 6, with 16 bases in between. The CDR3 region is CASSQVPRVIGEQYF. DNA for the CDR3: TGCGCCAGCAGCCAAGTACCCAGGGTGATCGGCGAGCAGTACTTC.

The chain combines TRBV7-9 with TRBJ2-5; 7 bases agree with TRBD2. This CDR3 has 16 amino acids. Germline CDR1 and CDR2: SEHNR and FQNEAQ (reference sequence). Unmatched junction bases numbered 8, after V lost 2 bases and J lost 2 bases. The CDR3 sequence: CASSLYSGARQETQYF. Here the CDR3 DNA reads TGTGCCAGCAGCTTATACAGCGGGGCAAGACAAGAGACCCAGTACTTC.

This chain joins TRBV5-4 and TRBJ2-7; D ambiguous. The CDR3 runs to 14 residues. Trimming pared 0 bases from V and 0 bases from J, leaving 7 bases between. The V gene's germline CDR1 is SGHNT and CDR2 YYREEE (reference sequence). CDR3: CASSLEASSYEQYF. CDR3 DNA: TGTGCCAGCAGCTTGGAAGCTAGCTCCTACGAGCAGTACTTC.

This clonotype was seen many times. The chain couples TRBV7-9 to TRBJ2-5; TRBD2 is a possible D gene (5 bases). V lost 2 bases to trimming and J lost 1 base, with 8 bases between them. Germline V gene sequence: CDR1 SEHNR, CDR2 FQNEAQ (reference sequence). There are 14 residues in the CDR3. The chain's CDR3 is CASSLSGSQETQYF. For the CDR3, the DNA is TGTGCCAGCAGCTTAAGCGGCTCCCAAGAGACCCAGTACTTC.

This clonotype was counted only a few times. One end of the junction varies from germline; a read error may be responsible. The chain links TRBV12-5 to TRBJ1-1, with 7 positions matching TRBD1. CDR1 and CDR2 from the germline V gene are LGHNT and FRNRAP. The length of the CDR3 is 11 residues. CDR3 in DNA: TGTGCTAGTGGTTTGGTCTCGGGACAGTTTTTT. Its translation: CASGLVSGQFF.

V usage is TRBV5-5 and J usage is TRBJ2-1, with D perhaps TRBD1 (6 bases). CDR3 length: 15 residues. Germline V CDR1 and CDR2: SGHKS, YYEKEE (reference sequence). With 2 bases removed from V and 3 bases from J, the gap between germline ends came to 12 bases. The CDR3, as DNA: TGTGCCAGCAGCTTTGGGACACCCTACTACAATGAGCAGTTCTTC. Translation gives CASSFGTPYYNEQFF.

This chain uses TRBV2 with TRBJ2-7; 9 nucleotides line up with TRBD2. This CDR3 region has 15 residues. V was pared by 1 base and J by 4 bases, with 5 bases of the junction left unmatched. CDR1 is SNHLY, CDR2 FYNNEI, per germline. As DNA, the CDR3 is TGTGCCAGCAGTGAAGAGGCGGGGGGGCCTTACGAGCAGTACTTC. This translates into CASSEEAGGPYEQYF.

This clonotype was detected only a few times. CDR3 in DNA: TGTGCCAGCAGCTTACCCCTTACTCGCGCAGATACGCAGTATTTT. It encodes CASSLPLTRADTQYF. V is TRBV7-8 and J is TRBJ2-3; D call uncertain. The germline CDR1 and CDR2 sequences are SGHVS and FQNEAQ. Trimming took off 2 bases at V and 4 bases at J, with 13 bases between the two ends. This CDR3 contains 15 residues.

By proportion, this clonotype is medium-sized (0.01 to 0.1%). The chain employs TRBV14 and TRBJ2-1; D is uncertain. V was trimmed by 0 bases and J by 0 bases, leaving 6 bases between them. Germline lookup yields CDR1 SGHDN and CDR2 FVKESK. The length of the CDR3 is 15 residues. Here the CDR3 DNA reads TGTGCCAGCAGCCAAGACTCTGGCTCCTACAATGAGCAGTTCTTC. Amino acid sequence: CASSQDSGSYNEQFF.

The chain is built from TRBV2 and TRBJ2-3, with TRBD2 as a possible D gene (5 bases). V lost 8 bases and J 6 bases, leaving 18 bases between the germline ends. Germline V lookup: CDR1 SNHLY, CDR2 FYNNEI. The CDR3 consists of 14 residues. The CDR3 DNA follows: TGTGCCAGCGTCAAAGAGCGGAAGATCGATACGCAGTATTTT. Translated, it gives CASVKERKIDTQYF.

The J gene is TRBJ2-1, the V gene TRBV7-2; no clear D gene. Trimming stripped 1 base from V and 5 bases from J, with 12 bases between. The CDR3 extends over 15 amino acids. Germline values: CDR1 SGHTA, CDR2 FQGNSA. CDR3 sequence (DNA): TGTGCCAGCAGCTTAGATCCGGGCACTCACAATGAGCAGTTCTTC. This gives the protein CASSLDPGTHNEQFF.

This clonotype was seen ten or more times. The V gene is TRBV3-1, the J gene TRBJ1-5; TRBD1 aligns across 8 bases. CDR1 LGHDT and CDR2 YNNKEL come from the germline V gene (reference sequence). The CDR3 runs 15 residues. Germline trimming cut 1 base from V and 3 bases from J; bases unmatched to any gene: 2. CDR3 bases: TGTGCCAGCAGCCAAGCAGGGGGCTACAATCAGCCCCAGCATTTT. It is translated as CASSQAGGYNQPQHF.

This clonotype was picked up a small number of times. The rearrangement uses TRBV7-9 and TRBJ2-3, with a weak D call TRBD1 (5 bases). From germline, CDR1 is SEHNR and CDR2 FQNEAQ (reference sequence). The CDR3 sequence is 15 residues long. Trimming stripped 0 bases from V and 0 bases from J, with 7 bases between. The CDR3 protein is CASSLAGPSTDTQYF. Here the CDR3 DNA reads TGTGCCAGCAGCTTAGCGGGGCCTAGCACAGATACGCAGTATTTT.

Only a few counts were recorded for this clonotype. The V and J genes are TRBV7-8 and TRBJ2-5, with D uncertain. Germline V gene data show CDR1 as SGHVS and CDR2 as FQNEAQ. The CDR3 spans 13 residues. V was clipped by 3 bases and J by 3 bases, with 8 bases between them. The CDR3 protein is CASSLGSKETQYF. The DNA for the CDR3 is TGTGCCAGCAGCTTGGGCAGCAAAGAGACCCAGTACTTC.

Many counts were recorded for this clonotype. The chain joins TRBV7-6 to TRBJ2-3; 8 bases agree with TRBD2. Per germline, CDR1 SGHVS and CDR2 FNYEAQ. The CDR3 runs 17 residues. After removal of 3 bases from V and 0 bases from J, the junction contained 8 bases not matched to a gene. CDR3 loop: CASSLAGGRWSTDTQYF. CDR3 coding DNA: TGTGCCAGCAGCTTGGCGGGGGGCCGTTGGAGCACAGATACGCAGTATTTT.

J is TRBJ1-1 and V is TRBV7-2, with TRBD1 matching over 8 bases. V lost 5 bases to trimming and J lost 0 bases; unmatched junction nucleotides: 14. The CDR3 consists of 18 residues. CDR1 is SGHTA, CDR2 FQGNSA, per germline. In DNA form, the CDR3 reads TGTGCCAGCAGCACAAAGAGACAGGGGCCCATTATGAACACTGAAGCTTTCTTT. It codes for CASSTKRQGPIMNTEAFF.

This clonotype occurred a few times. The chain employs TRBV7-8 and TRBJ2-1; TRBD1 aligns across 7 bases. Trimming cost V 6 bases and J 0 bases; bases outside gene matches: 5. Per the germline V gene, CDR1 is SGHVS and CDR2 is FQNEAQ. This CDR3 has 15 residues. The CDR3 nucleotides are TGTGCCAGCAGGGAAGGGGGCCTCTCCTACAATGAGCAGTTCTTC. Amino acids: CASREGGLSYNEQFF.

The rearrangement links TRBV2 to TRBJ2-1; D not resolved. The germline CDR1 and CDR2 sequences are SNHLY and FYNNEI. This CDR3 has 11 residues. V was trimmed by 3 bases and J by 6 bases, leaving 3 bases between them. CDR3 protein: CASSDFNEQFF. CDR3 DNA sequence: TGTGCCAGCAGTGACTTCAATGAGCAGTTCTTC.

In its sample, this clonotype was seen a few times. This chain joins TRBV12-3 or TRBV12-4 and TRBJ2-5; D not resolved. This CDR3 region has 15 residues. Trimming pared 3 bases from V and 5 bases from J, leaving 16 bases between. The DNA of the CDR3 is TGTGCCAGCAGTTTTGCGGACCTGTTTTTGGAGACCCAGTACTTC. Protein product: CASSFADLFLETQYF.

This clonotype was seen at least ten times. This chain uses TRBV18 with TRBJ1-1, with 7 bases lining up with TRBD1. Germline CDR1 and CDR2: KGHSH and LQKENI. This CDR3 region has 16 residues. V lost 5 bases, J lost 5 bases, and 14 bases stayed unmatched. Here the CDR3 DNA reads TGTGCCAGCTCAACGAGACAGGGCGGCTTCTGGACTGAAGCTTTCTTT. This codes for CASSTRQGGFWTEAFF.

This clonotype was found a few times. The chain employs TRBV4-1 and TRBJ2-3; D is unresolved. Trimming left V 1 base short and J 4 bases short, with 3 bases between. Germline assignment: CDR1 MGHRA and CDR2 YSYEKL. The CDR3 spans 12 residues. DNA of the CDR3: TGCGCCAGCAGCCAAGGTTCAGATACGCAGTATTTT. Residues: CASSQGSDTQYF.